The 26 T cell receptor beta chains below all came from one sample that was sequenced in a study of T-cell reconstitution after alpha-beta-depleted transplantation in children. Unique molecular identifiers were used to barcode this TCRbeta library. TCRdb reprocessed the PCR reads with MiXCR, giving one entry per CDR3 protein. The sample shows hundreds of thousands of distinct CDR3 sequences, approximately 13% of them seen only once. Sequencing was performed on PBMCs, mostly from graft donor cells, taken 360 days after TCRalphabeta/CD19-depleted stem cell transplant. The source of these receptors is a male patient aged 10 to 17 who had a stem cell transplant for acute myeloid leukemia, so the T cells may come from the graft donor.

Many counts were recorded for this clonotype. This sequence joins TRBV4-3 and TRBJ2-6, with D tentatively TRBD2 (5 bases). The CDR3 is made up of 13 amino acids. V was pared by 4 bases and J by 8 bases, with 9 bases between. The germline CDR1 and CDR2 sequences are LGHNA and YSLEER. CDR3 in amino acids: CASSPGLSNVLTF. DNA of the CDR3: TGCGCCAGCAGCCCCGGACTTTCCAACGTCCTGACTTTC.

The genes are TRBV29-1 and TRBJ1-2, with 7 bases that match TRBD1. V gave up 4 bases and J gave up 8 bases; unmatched junction bases: 13. The CDR3 covers 14 residues. Germline V CDR1 and CDR2: SQVTM, ANQGSEA. DNA of the CDR3: TGCAGCGTTGTATACAGGGGACCCTCTTGGGGCTACACCTTC. Protein product: CSVVYRGPSWGYTF. The entire variable domain, with the rest obtained from reference TRBV29-1 and TRBJ1-2, is as follows: SAVISQKPSRDICQRGTSLTIQCQVDSQVTMMFWYRQQPGQSLTLIATANQGSEATYESGFVIDKFPISRPNLTFSTLTVSNMSPEDSSIYLCSVVYRGPSWGYTFGSGTRLTVV.

This clonotype came up many times. J is TRBJ2-7 and V is TRBV6-5; 8 nucleotides agree with TRBD1. The CDR3 length is 14 residues. Unmatched junction bases numbered 8, after V lost 3 bases and J lost 7 bases. CDR1 MNHEY and CDR2 SVGAGI come from the germline V gene. The CDR3 DNA reads as TGTGCCAGCAGTTATTTACGGACAGGGCGGGAGCAGTACTTC. Residues: CASSYLRTGREQYF.

In its sample, this clonotype was seen many times. The chain carries TRBV28 and TRBJ2-7; weak D call: TRBD1 (6 bases). The CDR3 runs to 14 residues. CDR1 and CDR2 from the germline V gene are MDHEN and SYDVKM. Trimming shortened V by 2 bases and J by 7 bases, and 15 bases separated the two germline ends. The CDR3 spells CASSLSHRVGEQYF. CDR3 DNA: TGTGCCAGCAGTTTAAGCCACAGGGTCGGGGAGCAGTACTTC.

This clonotype was detected only once. The gene calls are TRBV11-2 and TRBJ2-5; unclear D gene. The germline V and J ends were trimmed by 8 bases and 5 bases, with 9 bases remaining between them. The germline CDR1 and CDR2 sequences are SGHAT and FQNNGV. The CDR3 contains 11 residues. The CDR3 coding sequence is TGTGCCAGCGGCCCCACCGAGACCCAGTACTTC. This translates into CASGPTETQYF.

This clonotype appeared many times. As DNA, the CDR3 is TGCAGCGTTGAATTGGCAGGGGGTTACGAGCAGTACTTC. Its protein is CSVELAGGYEQYF. This chain connects TRBV29-1 to TRBJ2-7, with 7 bases identical to TRBD1. Trimming took 2 bases from V and 4 from J; bases not matched to a gene: 5. This CDR3 contains 13 residues. From germline, CDR1 is SQVTM and CDR2 ANQGSEA.

In this sample, this clonotype turned up many times. This sequence joins TRBV29-1 and TRBJ2-1; 9 nucleotides agree with TRBD1. V was pared by 4 bases and J by 6 bases, with 4 bases of the junction left unmatched. CDR3 size: 13 residues. Germline values: CDR1 SQVTM, CDR2 ANQGSEA. The CDR3, as DNA: TGCAGCGTTGTGGGACAGGGCCGCAATGAGCAGTTCTTC. It encodes CSVVGQGRNEQFF.

The chain links TRBV6-1 to TRBJ2-1; no reliable D call. In germline, CDR1 is MNHNS, CDR2 SASEGT. The CDR3 loop spans 14 amino acids. Trimming removed 7 bases from V and 0 bases from J, with 10 bases in between. DNA of the CDR3: TGTGCCAGCAACAGATTGAGCTCCTACAATGAGCAGTTCTTC. Translating it yields CASNRLSSYNEQFF.

The J gene is TRBJ1-5, the V gene TRBV6-1; D not certain. V was shortened by 7 bases and J by 2 bases, with 9 bases between the two germline ends. There are 13 residues in the CDR3. Germline V lookup: CDR1 MNHNS, CDR2 SASEGT. CDR3 DNA sequence: TGTGCCAGCAAAATGGACGGCAATCAGCCCCAGCATTTT. It encodes CASKMDGNQPQHF.

As DNA, the CDR3 is TGCGCCAGCAGCTTCGGGACTAGCGGGAGTGTAACGTTCGATGAGCAGTTCTTC. It codes for CASSFGTSGSVTFDEQFF. The rearrangement links TRBV5-1 to TRBJ2-1, with 14 nucleotides matching TRBD2. Germline V gene sequence: CDR1 SGHRS, CDR2 YFSETQ. The trim removed 2 bases at V and 8 bases at J, leaving 12 bases unmatched. The CDR3 sequence is 18 residues long.

The CDR3 loop is CSARDYGYTF. The CDR3 region has the DNA TGCAGTGCTAGAGACTATGGCTACACCTTC. The chain recombines TRBV20-1 with TRBJ1-2; D gene uncertain. V lost 0 bases and J lost 4, with 0 bases in between. The CDR3 is made up of 10 amino acids. CDR1 is DFQATT, CDR2 SNEGSKA, per germline (reference sequence).

The chain combines TRBV28 with TRBJ1-2; D is ambiguous. Germline values: CDR1 MDHEN, CDR2 SYDVKM. Trimming removed 2 bases from V and 5 bases from J, with 12 bases in between. The CDR3 is made up of 14 amino acids. CDR3 bases: TGTGCCAGCAGTTTAAGTGTGCTTCAATATGGCTACACCTTC. This gives the protein CASSLSVLQYGYTF.

On this clonotype itself: A read error is possible here, since a much larger clone lies one base away. This chain uses TRBV4-1 with TRBJ1-2; D ambiguous. The CDR3 loop spans 14 amino acids. Deletions cut 0 bases from V and 8 bases from J, with 13 bases between. The germline gives CDR1 MGHRA, CDR2 YSYEKL. The CDR3 bases are TGCGCCAGCAGCCAAGAAGTGGTAAGTAAGGGCTACACCTTC. It encodes CASSQEVVSKGYTF.

The V call is TRBV24-1, the J call TRBJ2-1; maybe TRBD1 (5 bases). CDR1 and CDR2 (germline): KGHDR, SFDVKD. V lost 3 bases to trimming and J lost 0 bases, with 11 bases between them. The CDR3 length is 16 residues. For the CDR3, the DNA is TGTGCCACCAGTGATCCTGACAGTATCTCCTACAATGAGCAGTTCTTC. Its translation: CATSDPDSISYNEQFF.

This clonotype has ten or more counts. This chain joins TRBV7-9 and TRBJ2-2; D is perhaps TRBD2 (5 bases). Trimming took 1 base from V and 2 from J, leaving 11 bases between them. The germline gives CDR1 SEHNR, CDR2 FQNEAQ (reference sequence). CDR3 length equals 16 residues. CDR3 residues: CASSLGSGINTGELFF. The DNA of the CDR3 is TGTGCCAGCAGCTTAGGGAGCGGAATCAACACCGGGGAGCTGTTTTTT.

The chain combines TRBV7-3 with TRBJ2-2, with D uncertain. Germline values: CDR1 SGHTA, CDR2 FQGTGA. V was clipped by 5 bases and J by 7 bases, with 11 bases between them. CDR3 size: 13 residues. CDR3 DNA sequence: TGTGCCAGCAGCACTATTCGAGGCGGGGAGCTGTTTTTT. Translation gives CASSTIRGGELFF. Using reference TRBV7-3 and TRBJ2-2 for the parts outside the CDR3, the full variable domain is GAGVSQTPSNKVTEKGKYVELRCDPISGHTALYWYRQSLGQGPEFLIYFQGTGAADDSGLPNDRFFAVRPEGSVSTLKIQRTERGDSAVYLCASSTIRGGELFFGEGSRLTVL.

V and J are TRBV29-1 and TRBJ1-1, with D unresolved. CDR3 length equals 12 residues. Trimming cost V 2 bases and J 1 base, with 5 bases left between them. CDR1 SQVTM and CDR2 ANQGSEA come from the germline V gene. CDR3: CSVELGNTEAFF. The CDR3 DNA follows: TGCAGCGTTGAATTGGGGAACACTGAAGCTTTCTTT.

This clonotype was found a few times. The V and J genes are TRBV29-1 and TRBJ2-7; possible D gene TRBD1, 5 bases. CDR3 length: 15 amino acids. Germline V gene data show CDR1 as SQVTM and CDR2 as ANQGSEA. V gave up 3 bases and J gave up 0 bases, with 15 bases separating them. The CDR3, as DNA: TGCAGCGTTGAGACACAGGAAAGGGGCTCCTACGAGCAGTACTTC. Translating it yields CSVETQERGSYEQYF.

The chain employs TRBV28 and TRBJ1-5; a possible D gene is TRBD1 (6 bases). Deletions cut 2 bases from V and 0 bases from J, with 11 bases between. The V gene's germline CDR1 is MDHEN and CDR2 SYDVKM. The CDR3 covers 16 residues. In DNA form, the CDR3 reads TGTGCCAGCAGTTTAGGAGGGGGGTATAGCAATCAGCCCCAGCATTTT. Translated, it gives CASSLGGGYSNQPQHF.

There are many counts of this clonotype. V gene TRBV20-1 combines with J gene TRBJ2-1; no reliable D call. Trimming removed 1 base at V and 4 bases at J, with 5 bases between. The germline gives CDR1 DFQATT, CDR2 SNEGSKA (reference sequence). CDR3 length: 12 residues. The CDR3 here is CSARVGYNEQFF. Written as DNA, the CDR3 is TGCAGTGCTAGAGTAGGGTACAATGAGCAGTTCTTC.

The J gene is TRBJ2-1, the V gene TRBV20-1; 9 bases are shared with TRBD2. V shed 2 bases, J shed 2 bases, and the junction held 16 bases outside the gene matches. In germline, CDR1 is DFQATT, CDR2 SNEGSKA (reference sequence). This CDR3 is 19 amino acids long. This CDR3 is CSARISRTSAIVTYNEQFF. The CDR3 region has the DNA TGCAGTGCTAGAATTTCTCGGACTAGCGCAATCGTAACCTACAATGAGCAGTTCTTC.

This chain links TRBV6-2 or TRBV6-3 with TRBJ2-2; 11 nucleotides align to TRBD2. CDR1 MNHEY and CDR2 SVGEGT come from the germline V gene. Trimming took 4 bases from V and 6 from J; bases not matched to a gene: 4. This CDR3 is 15 amino acids long. This CDR3 is CASSSTSGNAGELFF. DNA for the CDR3: TGTGCCAGCAGTTCGACTAGCGGGAATGCCGGGGAGCTGTTTTTT.

The rearrangement links TRBV28 to TRBJ2-5; 11 positions match TRBD2. The germline V gene has CDR1 MDHEN and CDR2 SYDVKM. V gave up 3 bases and J gave up 5 bases; unmatched junction bases: 17. The CDR3 consists of 19 residues. The chain's CDR3 is CASSFPTGLAGDLRETQYF. The CDR3 DNA sequence: TGTGCCAGCAGTTTCCCCACTGGACTAGCGGGCGACCTCAGGGAGACCCAGTACTTC.

This clonotype has a handful of counts. The chain couples TRBV18 to TRBJ2-1, with 7 bases lining up with TRBD2. The CDR3 covers 17 residues. V trimming: 5 bases; J trimming: 4 bases; junction bases outside the gene matches: 14. The germline V gene encodes CDR1 KGHSH and CDR2 LQKENI. The CDR3 region is CASSAVISGTPYNEQFF. The CDR3 region has the DNA TGTGCCAGCTCAGCGGTAATCAGCGGGACTCCTTACAATGAGCAGTTCTTC.

The chain has TRBV4-3 and TRBJ2-7, with TRBD2 as a possible D gene (5 bases). The CDR3 runs to 18 residues. Trimming removed 0 bases at V and 0 bases at J, with 18 bases between. Germline lookup yields CDR1 LGHNA and CDR2 YSLEER. The CDR3 nucleotides are TGCGCCAGCAGCCAAGATGGAGGAGACGGCGGGTACTCCTACGAGCAGTACTTC. It specifies CASSQDGGDGGYSYEQYF.

The V call is TRBV5-1, the J call TRBJ2-7; tentatively, D is TRBD1 or TRBD2 (5 bases each). The CDR3 spans 17 residues. The V gene lost 4 bases and the J gene lost 0 bases, with 20 bases spanning the gap. Germline CDR1 SGHRS, CDR2 YFSETQ. CDR3 amino acids: CASSPFRGVDVSYEQYF. DNA of the CDR3: TGCGCCAGCAGCCCGTTTAGAGGGGTGGATGTCTCCTACGAGCAGTACTTC.